Sequencing of this T cell receptor (beta chain) was carried out in a study of cytomegalovirus exposure and HLA in healthy donors. Study findings and constraints: As a later analysis revealed, most CMV-associated TCR beta chains appeared HLA-restricted. A few chains linked to CMV were shown in vitro to be specific for CMV antigens.

The CDR3 has 16 amino acids. Trimming pared 0 bases from V and 4 bases from J, leaving 13 bases between. Germline V CDR1 and CDR2: SGHDN, FVKESK. About this clone: Its antigen remains unknown.

60 Vbeta and 13 Jbeta primers were used in PCR. Measured with immunoSEQ multiplex PCR; TCRdb has only the in-frame clones, and not every one. The repertoire holds 200,000 to 250,000 clones, 77% seen once, with around 2.9% in the top ten. At collection, donors were nominally healthy, but unrecorded immune exposures were probable. The chain links TRBV14 to TRBJ1-3, with a possible D match to TRBD1 (6 bases). Sequencing used PBMCs. This receptor was taken from an older woman in good health and CMV-seropositive. This CDR3 is CASSQDWAGEGNTIYF. The CDR3 DNA sequence: TGTGCCAGCAGCCAAGATTGGGCAGGGGAAGGAAACACCATATATTTT.